This is a list of T cell receptor beta chains from one sample in a study of tissue T cells after allogeneic stem cell transplantation. Repertoires were generated with immunoSEQ multiplex PCR, while TCRdb's copy carries only in-frame clones and drops some. This table has around 2,700 clones, around 62% appearing once. Sequences were derived from ascending colon tissue, sampled at autopsy. The receptors were sampled from a male patient of 60 years or more with steroid-refractory graft-versus-host disease after an allogeneic stem cell transplant. The T cells may come from the graft donor. Both conserved end residues are part of each CDR3. A D gene is named only where the DNA matches it firmly. Not every row has a clone size; where given, it reads once, few, many or a size class.

13	TRBV29-1	NA	NA	TRBJ1-4	TGCAGCGGAAGGAGAGGGCAAAATGAAAAACTGTTTTTT	CSGRRGQNEKLFF
16	TRBV7-2	once	NA	TRBJ1-6	TGTGCCAGCAGCCCCCGGGGGAGCTCCTATAATTCACCCCTCCACTTT	CASSPRGSSYNSPLHF
15	TRBV3-1/TRBV3-2	NA	NA	TRBJ2-7	TGTGCCAGCAGCCAAGATCGGGCCGGAGGGCGAGAGCAGTACTTC	CASSQDRAGGREQYF
16	TRBV27	NA	NA	TRBJ2-5	TGTGCCAGCAGTTTCGGGTCTATAGGGGGGTATGAGACCCAGTACTTC	CASSFGSIGGYETQYF
15	TRBV14	NA	NA	TRBJ2-2	TGTGCCAGCAGACCTACTGTAGAGAACACCGGGGAGCTGTTTTTT	CASRPTVENTGELFF
11	TRBV7-9	NA	NA	TRBJ2-5	TGTGCCAGCAGCTTGCAAGAGACCCAGTACTTC	CASSLQETQYF
15	TRBV5-4	once	NA	TRBJ2-3	TGTGCCAGCGCATCAGGGGCGGATAGCACAGATACGCAGTATTTT	CASASGADSTDTQYF
13	TRBV15	NA	NA	TRBJ2-3	TGTGCCACCACTGCCCCTCCTGCAGATACGCAGTATTTT	CATTAPPADTQYF
14	TRBV9	NA	NA	TRBJ2-7	TGTGCCAGCAGCAAAGGGACCGGACGCGGAAAGCAGTACTTC	CASSKGTGRGKQYF
15	TRBV5-8	NA	NA	TRBJ1-6	TGTGCCAGCAGCGCTGGTAGCTCCTATAATTCACCCCTCCACTTT	CASSAGSSYNSPLHF
15	TRBV10-3	NA	TRBD1	TRBJ1-1	TGTGCCATCAGTCGACAGGGTACCATGAACACTGAAGCTTTCTTT	CAISRQGTMNTEAFF